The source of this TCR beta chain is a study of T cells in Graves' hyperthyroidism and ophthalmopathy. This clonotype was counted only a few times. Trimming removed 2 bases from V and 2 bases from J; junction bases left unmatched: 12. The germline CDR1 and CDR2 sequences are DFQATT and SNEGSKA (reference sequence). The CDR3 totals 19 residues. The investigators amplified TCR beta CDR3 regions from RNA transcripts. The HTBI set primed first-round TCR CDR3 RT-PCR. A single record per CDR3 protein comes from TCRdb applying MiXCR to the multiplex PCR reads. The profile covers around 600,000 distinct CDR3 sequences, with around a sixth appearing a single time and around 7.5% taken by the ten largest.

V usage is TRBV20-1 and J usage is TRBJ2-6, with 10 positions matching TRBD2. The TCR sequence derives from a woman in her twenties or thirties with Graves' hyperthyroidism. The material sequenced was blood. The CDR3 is CSARSLEAGGPTGANVLTF. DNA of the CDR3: TGCAGTGCTAGATCGCTAGAAGCGGGAGGGCCGACTGGGGCCAACGTCCTGACTTTC.